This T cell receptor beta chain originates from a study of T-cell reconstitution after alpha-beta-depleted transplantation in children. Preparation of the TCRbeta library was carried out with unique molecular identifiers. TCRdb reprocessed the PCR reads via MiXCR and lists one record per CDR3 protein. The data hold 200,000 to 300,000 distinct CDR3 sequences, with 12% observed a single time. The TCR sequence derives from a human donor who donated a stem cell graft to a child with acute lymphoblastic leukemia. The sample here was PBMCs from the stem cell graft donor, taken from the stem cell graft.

CDR3 loop: CSALPGLLYNEQFF. The DNA for the CDR3 is TGCAGTGCATTGCCGGGACTACTCTACAATGAGCAGTTCTTC. V is TRBV20-1 and J is TRBJ2-1; 7 bases map to TRBD2. This CDR3 comprises 14 residues. The germline CDR1 and CDR2 sequences are DFQATT and SNEGSKA (reference sequence). The V segment lost 6 bases and the J segment 3 bases; nucleotides outside the gene matches: 8.